The 7 T cell receptor beta chains presented below share a single source sample, sequenced in a study of T cells in localized non-small cell lung cancer. This table comes from immunoSEQ multiplex PCR, and its TCRdb copy is limited to in-frame clones, with some not included. The table has 20,000 or so clones, approximately 80% seen once. The specimen comprised peripheral blood, sampled before any cancer treatment. The receptors stem from a man aged 40 to 70 with stage I lung adenocarcinoma.

The rearrangement uses TRBV10-3 and TRBJ2-1; 8 bases match TRBD2. The CDR3 is made up of 17 amino acids. The junction had 9 bases not matched to a gene; V was cut back by 3 bases and J by 2 bases. Germline CDR1 reads ENHRY; CDR2 reads SYGVKD. Here the CDR3 reads CAISDSPDSGAYNEQFF. The CDR3 bases are TGTGCCATCAGTGATTCACCCGATAGCGGGGCCTACAATGAGCAGTTCTTC.

The chain recombines TRBV28 with TRBJ2-7; D gene uncertain. CDR3 size: 17 residues. The germline V gene encodes CDR1 MDHEN and CDR2 SYDVKM. Trimming shortened V by 4 bases and J by 2 bases, and 21 bases separated the two germline ends. CDR3 DNA: TGTGCCAGCAGTTCCGACCTCTACGAAGCTACCCCCTACGAGCAGTACTTC. Translation: CASSSDLYEATPYEQYF.

The chain links TRBV9 to TRBJ1-1; no reliable D call. V was clipped by 0 bases and J by 4 bases, with 13 bases between them. The CDR3 is 15 residues long. From germline, CDR1 is SGDLS and CDR2 YYNGEE. The CDR3 DNA is TGTGCCAGCAGCGTAGAACCGCTCCCGACCACTGAAGCTTTCTTT. Translated: CASSVEPLPTTEAFF.

This clone was observed a handful of times. This sequence joins TRBV10-3 and TRBJ2-1, with D possibly being TRBD1 or TRBD2 (5 bases each). Trimming shortened V by 6 bases and J by 3 bases, and 12 bases separated the two germline ends. The CDR3 length is 14 residues. Germline assignment: CDR1 ENHRY and CDR2 SYGVKD. CDR3 sequence reads: CAIRDRGDYNEQFF. CDR3 DNA sequence: TGTGCCATCAGAGACAGAGGGGACTACAATGAGCAGTTCTTC.

The V call is TRBV28, the J call TRBJ2-3, with 12 bases lining up with TRBD2. After removal of 5 bases from V and 5 bases from J, the junction contained 2 bases not matched to a gene. Germline V gene lookup returns CDR1 MDHEN and CDR2 SYDVKM. This CDR3 has 14 amino acids. The CDR3 DNA follows: TGTGCCAGCAGTCCGGGACTAGCGGGAGATACGCAGTATTTT. Protein product: CASSPGLAGDTQYF.

A remark on this clone: The sample contains more than one DNA sequence encoding this CDR3. The genes are TRBV5-6 and TRBJ2-3; D not certain. With 2 bases removed from V and 3 bases from J, the gap between germline ends came to 10 bases. There are 14 residues in the CDR3. Germline V CDR1 and CDR2: SGHDT, YYEEEE. The chain's CDR3 is CASSFVRGTDTQYF. As DNA, the CDR3 is TGTGCCAGCAGCTTCGTTAGAGGAACAGATACGCAGTATTTT.

The rearrangement uses TRBV5-1 and TRBJ2-6; TRBD1 aligns across 9 bases. Germline V gene lookup returns CDR1 SGHRS and CDR2 YFSETQ. The CDR3 loop spans 17 amino acids. Unmatched junction bases numbered 3, after V lost 0 bases and J lost 2 bases. The CDR3 DNA sequence: TGCGCCAGCAGCTTGGAGACAGGGGGTACTGGGGCCAACGTCCTGACTTTC. Its translation: CASSLETGGTGANVLTF.